This T cell receptor (beta chain) appears in the sequencing data of a study of blood T cell repertoires in COVID-19 (dated by TCRdb to 2018 to 2021). With respect to the entire study: Samples from collaborators originated in the United States, Italy and Spain and spanned both the acute and convalescent phases of COVID-19. Subjects who had been exposed to COVID-19, were actively infected with it, or had recovered from it provided the deeply sampled blood TCRbeta repertoires that made up the dataset. The prospective study material was composed of cDNA or gDNA derived from T cells, B-cell-depleted T cells, or PBMCs. Samples came from the ongoing ImmuneRACE study (first 160 participants) plus 1,254 subjects from 6 global collaborators. Nearly every sample came with metadata listing a de-identified subject ID, COVID-19 status, age in years and sex. Where available, HLA class I and class II types were obtained from metadata supplied by the sample provider rather than from assay-based typing. The repertoires were released in a freely available public database intended as a resource for research on the immune response to SARS-CoV-2. What the work shows at the level of the full study, not this receptor alone: Clinical and demographic metadata were provided uncurated, with the amount varying by source and participant.

In Seattle, one collaborating source enrolled patients while the infection was active and tracked those patients longitudinally over the course of disease. Each collaborating institution followed its own protocols to collect whole blood in K2EDTA tubes. For TCRbeta analysis, collaborator samples were shipped as frozen whole blood, as isolated PBMCs, or as DNA extracted from either sample type. On this clone: The clone's antigen remains unknown. Nothing much larger sits one base from this clone, and base qualities are not available.

The germline V gene (reference sequence) yields GTSNPN for CDR1 and SVGIG for CDR2. The CDR3 sequence holds 13 residues, the cysteine and phenylalanine included. Only CDR3 DNA remains: 39 bases, in frame from the first base. V is cut back by 8 bases and J by 1 base, with 6 bases in the junction unmatched. TCRbeta CDR3 regions were amplified from genomic DNA by means of the immunoSEQ Assay, a bias-controlled multiplex PCR. As for how the authors treated the data: The number of nucleated cells in each sample was estimated by amplification of reference gene primers within the assay. To quantify the absolute abundance of each unique TCRbeta CDR3 rearrangement, sequence reads were collapsed and filtered. For each sample, productive Simpson clonality was calculated by taking the square root of Simpson's diversity index across productive rearrangements. The table comes from immuneACCESS by way of TCRdb, which keeps in-frame sequences with V and J called. Part of the clones is missing from these tables; in studies checked, under half for an unresolved V gene and the rest for unknown reasons. Clone size and V and J calls were adopted from that table, with D and trimming inferred from the DNA. Recorded for this sample are 250,000 to 350,000 clones; 80% to 95% of them occurred a single time. Over 2% of the sample rests with the top ten.

The chain was built from TRBV30 and TRBJ1-1, with 8 bases in between that match TRBD1. This sequence was found in a woman aged 25 to 39 with COVID-19, enrolled during active disease. Sequenced input: peripheral blood. The nucleotides are TGTGCCCGTACGGGACAGGAGAACACTGAAGCTTTCTTT. It translates as CARTGQENTEAFF.